This entry features one TCR beta chain sequence. Antigen specificity is unknown. Donors were healthy HIV-negative adults without recently reported acute infections or vaccinations. This entry is derived from a study of shared clonotypes between healthy human individuals. Study conclusions and caveats: Naive subsets, compared against memory subsets, generally had larger estimated richness values. Clonotypes not shared had lower generation probabilities than those common to all four donors. A small donor pool kept down the genetic and exposure-history diversity that was represented.

Only in-frame clones appear in the TCRdb table, and some are missing; sequencing was by immunoSEQ multiplex PCR. The table has some 1 million clones, about 76% seen once. Per germline, CDR1 WSHSY and CDR2 SAAADI. This CDR3 has 16 residues. Trimming took off 3 bases at V and 0 bases at J, with 12 bases between the two ends. This sequence originates from a man between 18 and 29 years old in good health. The V call is TRBV10-2, the J call TRBJ1-3; perhaps TRBD1 as D (5 bases). Input material: memory CD4+ T cells sorted from blood. The sample's subset: CD45RA-negative fraction. CDR3 loop: CASSDGGPSSGNTIYF. In DNA, the CDR3 is TGCGCCAGCAGTGATGGGGGACCAAGCTCTGGAAACACCATATATTTT.